The 3 T cell receptor beta chains in this list originate from one sample, sequenced in a study of blood T cell repertoires in COVID-19. Sequencing used immunoSEQ multiplex PCR; TCRdb keeps in-frame clones, though not all of them. The data show around 260,000 clones, 75% to 95% seen once. The sample consisted of PBMCs or T cells enriched from blood (not recorded which). These receptors came from a woman younger than 45 who had recovered from COVID-19.

The chain recombines TRBV3-1 (or the pseudogene TRBV3-2) with TRBJ1-4; TRBD1 is a possible D gene (6 bases). The CDR3 loop spans 15 amino acids. The germline CDR1 and CDR2 sequences are LGHDT and YNNKEL (reference sequence). Trimming left V 1 base short and J 8 bases short, with 14 bases between. The CDR3 coding sequence is TGTGCCAGCAGCCAAGCTCCGATGACAGGAGAAAAACTGTTTTTT. Protein: CASSQAPMTGEKLFF.

The rearrangement links TRBV12-3 or TRBV12-4 to TRBJ1-1; a possible D gene is TRBD1 (5 bases). The CDR3 consists of 13 residues. V dropped 7 bases and J dropped 6 bases, with 15 bases sitting between them. CDR3 DNA: TGTGCCAGCAATCTGCAGGGATTCTCTGAAGCTTTCTTT. This codes for CASNLQGFSEAFF.

This rearrangement joins TRBV30 to TRBJ2-7; D uncertain. Germline V gene lookup returns CDR1 GTSNPN and CDR2 SVGIG (reference sequence). Trimming removed 3 bases from V and 2 bases from J, with 5 bases in between. There are 11 residues in the CDR3. CDR3 residues: CAWSLTYEQYF. The DNA of the CDR3 is TGTGCCTGGAGCCTTACCTACGAGCAGTACTTC. Based on the CDR3 plus reference TRBV30 and TRBJ2-7, the full variable domain is SQTIHQWPATLVQPVGSPLSLECTVEGTSNPNLYWYRQAAGRGLQLLFYSVGIGQISSEVPQNLSASRPQDRQFILSSKKLLLSDSGFYLCAWSLTYEQYFGPGTRLTVT.